Sequencing of this T cell receptor (beta chain) was carried out in a study of cytomegalovirus exposure and HLA in healthy donors. Study findings and constraints: The study labeled 180 or so TCR beta chains cytomegalovirus-associated.

Produced via immunoSEQ multiplex PCR; TCRdb's table is partial and in-frame only. The sample holds about 220,000 clones, under 95% seen once. J lost 6 bases, V lost 3 bases, and 5 bases had no gene match. This CDR3 spans 15 amino acids. CDR1 and CDR2 from the germline V gene are MNHEY and SMNVEV (reference sequence). With respect to this clone: Its specificity is not known.

Sequenced: PBMCs. This receptor was obtained from a woman between 18 and 29 years old in good health and CMV-seronegative. The rearrangement joins TRBV27 to TRBJ1-6, with 7 bases matching TRBD1. The CDR3 region is CASSFFRDSNSPLHF. The CDR3 DNA is TGTGCCAGCAGTTTCTTTAGGGACAGTAATTCACCCCTCCACTTT.